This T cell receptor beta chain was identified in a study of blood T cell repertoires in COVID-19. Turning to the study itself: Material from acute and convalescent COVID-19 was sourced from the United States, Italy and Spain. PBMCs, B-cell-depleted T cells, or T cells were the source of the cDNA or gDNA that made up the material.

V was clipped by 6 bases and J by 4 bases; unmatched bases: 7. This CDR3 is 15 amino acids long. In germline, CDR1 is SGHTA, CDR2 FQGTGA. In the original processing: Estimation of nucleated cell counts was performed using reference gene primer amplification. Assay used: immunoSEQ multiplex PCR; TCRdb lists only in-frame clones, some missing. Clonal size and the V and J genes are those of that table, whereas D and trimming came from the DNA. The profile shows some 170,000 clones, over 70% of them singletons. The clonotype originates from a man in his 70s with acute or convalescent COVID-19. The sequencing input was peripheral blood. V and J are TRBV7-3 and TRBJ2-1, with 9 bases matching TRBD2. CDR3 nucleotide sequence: TGTGCCAGCAGTAAAACACTAGCGGGTTACAATGAGCAGTTCTTC. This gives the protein CASSKTLAGYNEQFF. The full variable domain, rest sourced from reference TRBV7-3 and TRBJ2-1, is GAGVSQTPSNKVTEKGKYVELRCDPISGHTALYWYRQSLGQGPEFLIYFQGTGAADDSGLPNDRFFAVRPEGSVSTLKIQRTERGDSAVYLCASSKTLAGYNEQFFGPGTRLTVL.